This record looks at one T cell receptor (beta chain) sequence and its context. Its antigen target is currently unknown. No much larger clonotype is one base removed from it; base qualities were not supplied. In the paper's terms, the treatment or condition label means: allogeneic hematopoietic cell transplantation with graft depleted of TCRalphabeta T cells and CD19 B cells. TCRalphabeta/CD19-depleted allogeneic hematopoietic cell grafts were given to the transplant recipients, all of whom were children. The CDR3 runs 14 residues from the cysteine to the phenylalanine. The read is trimmed to its CDR3 DNA, 42 bases read in frame from base 1. The CDR1 and CDR2 encoded by the germline V gene are SGDLS and YYNGEE. V lost 4 bases and J lost 5 bases, and the count of bases not matched to a germline gene is 7. This sample stems from a study of T-cell reconstitution after alpha-beta-depleted transplantation in children (dated by TCRdb to 2016 to 2017). Turning to the overall study: Using TCR repertoire profiling, the study followed T-cell immune reconstitution in a quantitative way in children after TCRalphabeta/CD19-depleted allogeneic hematopoietic cell transplantation. The paper as a whole reports these results and caveats: Over the following months the frequencies of hyperexpanded clones went down, and after one year T-cell counts and TCRbeta diversity were mostly credited to newly produced T cells. In some patients, the high TCRbeta diversity seen at day 60 was put down to recipient T cells and intrathymic progenitors that had survived conditioning. Apparently early alphabetaT-cell count recovery about two months after transplant reportedly relied on only several hundred rapidly expanded clones derived from non-depleted graft cells.

The method behind the library was PCR. The sequencing machine was an Illumina HiSeq 2500. To normalize quantification of the TCRbeta repertoire, the TCR libraries were built with molecular barcoding that relied on unique molecular identifiers. TCRdb reanalyzed the raw reads on its own, using fastp at Q25 for trimming and MiXCR for clone calling, and kept in-frame beta chains. Each entry is one CDR3 protein sequence, shown with its most common DNA and genes. The sample table lists hundreds of thousands of distinct CDR3 sequences, 15% to 20% of them with a count of one. The ten biggest clones cover roughly 40% of the sample.

This sample comprised PBMCs, mostly from graft donor cells, obtained 360 days after TCRalphabeta/CD19-depleted stem cell transplant. The receptor chain draws on TRBV9 and TRBJ2-5; 8 bases in the middle match TRBD2. The TCR sequence derives from a male patient between 2 and 10 years old who had a stem cell transplant for acute lymphoblastic leukemia, so the T cells may come from the graft donor. The CDR3 region has the sequence CASSPPVAGETQYF. Read as DNA, the sequence is TGTGCCAGCAGCCCTCCCGTAGCGGGGGAGACCCAGTACTTC.